This T cell receptor beta chain was identified in a study of T cells after yellow fever vaccination. This CDR3 region has 13 residues. V shed 8 bases and J 6 bases; nucleotides not matched to a gene: 4. Germline CDR1 MNHEY, CDR2 SMNVEV (reference sequence). This clonotype has just one count. TCRdb re-analysed the 5' RACE reads in MiXCR, keeping a single row per CDR3 protein. This repertoire shows 180,000 or so distinct CDR3 sequences, approximately 11% found once; its top ten account for 30% to 45%. The receptor comes from a man aged 18-30 years who received the YFV17D yellow fever vaccine. The chain carries TRBV27 and TRBJ2-1; 10 bases fit TRBD1. The source was CD8+ T cells sorted from PBMCs, collected 15 days after the yellow fever booster vaccination. CDR3 coding DNA: TGTGCCAGCGAGGGACAGGGGATCAATGAGCAGTTCTTC. Translating it yields CASEGQGINEQFF.